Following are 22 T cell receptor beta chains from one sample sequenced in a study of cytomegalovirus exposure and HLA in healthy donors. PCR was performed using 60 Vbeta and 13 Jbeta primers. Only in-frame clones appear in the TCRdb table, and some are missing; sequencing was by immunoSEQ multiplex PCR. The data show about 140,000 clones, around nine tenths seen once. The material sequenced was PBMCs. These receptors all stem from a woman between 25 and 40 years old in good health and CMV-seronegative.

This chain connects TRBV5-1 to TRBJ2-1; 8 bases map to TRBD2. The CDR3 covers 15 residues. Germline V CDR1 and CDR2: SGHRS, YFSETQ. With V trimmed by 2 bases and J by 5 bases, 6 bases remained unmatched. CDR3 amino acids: CASSLLAGKNNEQFF. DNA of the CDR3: TGCGCCAGCAGCTTATTAGCGGGGAAGAACAATGAGCAGTTCTTC.

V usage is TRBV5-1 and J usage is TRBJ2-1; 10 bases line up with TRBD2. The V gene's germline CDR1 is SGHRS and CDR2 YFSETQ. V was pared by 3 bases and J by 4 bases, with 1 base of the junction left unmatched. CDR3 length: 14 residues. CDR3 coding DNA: TGCGCCAGCAGCTCAGCGGGGGGGTACAATGAGCAGTTCTTC. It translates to CASSSAGGYNEQFF.

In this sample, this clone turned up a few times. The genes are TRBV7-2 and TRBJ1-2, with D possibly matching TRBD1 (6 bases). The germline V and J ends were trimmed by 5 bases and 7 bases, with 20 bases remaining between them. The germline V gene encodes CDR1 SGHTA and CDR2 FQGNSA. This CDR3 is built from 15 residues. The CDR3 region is CASSLGAGAGRGYTF. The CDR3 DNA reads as TGTGCCAGCAGCCTAGGGGCGGGGGCGGGCCGTGGCTACACCTTC.

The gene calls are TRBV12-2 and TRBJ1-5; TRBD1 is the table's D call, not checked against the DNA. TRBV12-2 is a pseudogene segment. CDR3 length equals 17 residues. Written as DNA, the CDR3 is TGTGCAAGTCGCTTCCGAATGGGGGACAGGTGGTATCAGCCCCAGCATTTT. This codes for CASRFRMGDRWYQPQHF.

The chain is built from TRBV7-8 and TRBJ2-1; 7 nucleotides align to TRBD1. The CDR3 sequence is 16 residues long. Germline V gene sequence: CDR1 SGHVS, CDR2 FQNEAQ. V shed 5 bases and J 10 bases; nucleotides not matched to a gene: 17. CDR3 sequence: CASSLLRLTPRGEQFF. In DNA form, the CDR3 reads TGTGCCAGCAGCCTGCTCCGACTGACACCCAGGGGGGAGCAGTTCTTC.

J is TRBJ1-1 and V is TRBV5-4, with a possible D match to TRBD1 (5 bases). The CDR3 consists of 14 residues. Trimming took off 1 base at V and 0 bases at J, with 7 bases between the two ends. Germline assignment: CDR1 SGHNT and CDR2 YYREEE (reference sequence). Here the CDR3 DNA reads TGTGCCAGCAGCTTGCGGGACTTGAACACTGAAGCTTTCTTT. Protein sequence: CASSLRDLNTEAFF.

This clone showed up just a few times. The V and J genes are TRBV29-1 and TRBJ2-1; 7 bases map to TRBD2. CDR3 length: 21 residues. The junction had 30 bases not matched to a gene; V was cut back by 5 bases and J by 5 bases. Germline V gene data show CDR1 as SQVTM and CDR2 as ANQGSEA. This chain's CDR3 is CSVLNYGWTHPGTTGHNEQFF. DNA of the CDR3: TGCAGCGTTCTAAACTACGGGTGGACTCACCCCGGGACTACCGGGCACAATGAGCAGTTCTTC.

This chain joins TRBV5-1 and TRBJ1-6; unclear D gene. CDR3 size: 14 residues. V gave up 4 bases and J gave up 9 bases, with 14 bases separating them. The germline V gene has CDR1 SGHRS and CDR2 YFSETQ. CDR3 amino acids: CASSLTAQASPLHF. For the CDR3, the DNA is TGCGCCAGCAGCCTAACGGCGCAGGCTTCACCCCTCCACTTT.

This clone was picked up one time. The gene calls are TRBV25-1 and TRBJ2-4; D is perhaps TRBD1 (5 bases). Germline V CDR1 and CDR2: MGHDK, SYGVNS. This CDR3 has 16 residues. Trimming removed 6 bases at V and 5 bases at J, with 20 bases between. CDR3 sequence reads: CASSDEIDRKENIQYF. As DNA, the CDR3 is TGTGCCAGCAGCGACGAAATCGACAGAAAAGAAAACATTCAGTACTTC.

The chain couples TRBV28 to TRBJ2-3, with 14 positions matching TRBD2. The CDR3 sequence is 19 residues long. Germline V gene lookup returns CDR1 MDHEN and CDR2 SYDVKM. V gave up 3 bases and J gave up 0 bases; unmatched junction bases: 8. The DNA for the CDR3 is TGTGCCAGCAGTTTCCCCCCGGGACTAGCGGGAGTTAGCACAGATACGCAGTATTTT. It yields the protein CASSFPPGLAGVSTDTQYF. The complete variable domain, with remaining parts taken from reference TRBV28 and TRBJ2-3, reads DVKVTQSSRYLVKRTGEKVFLECVQDMDHENMFWYRQDPGLGLRLIYFSYDVKMKEKGDIPEGYSVSREKKERFSLILESASTNQTSMYLCASSFPPGLAGVSTDTQYFGPGTRLTVL.

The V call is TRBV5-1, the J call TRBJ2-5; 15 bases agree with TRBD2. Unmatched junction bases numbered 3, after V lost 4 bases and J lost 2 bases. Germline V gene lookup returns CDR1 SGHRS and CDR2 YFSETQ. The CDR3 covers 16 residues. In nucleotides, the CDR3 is TGCGCCAGCAGCCAGGGACTAGCGGGAGGACAAGAGACCCAGTACTTC. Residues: CASSQGLAGGQETQYF.

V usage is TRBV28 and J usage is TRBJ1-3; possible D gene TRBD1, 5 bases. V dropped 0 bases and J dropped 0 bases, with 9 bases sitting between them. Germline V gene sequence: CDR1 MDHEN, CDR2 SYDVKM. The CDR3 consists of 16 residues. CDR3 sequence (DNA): TGTGCCAGCAGTTTATGGGGGGACTACTCTGGAAACACCATATATTTT. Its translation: CASSLWGDYSGNTIYF.

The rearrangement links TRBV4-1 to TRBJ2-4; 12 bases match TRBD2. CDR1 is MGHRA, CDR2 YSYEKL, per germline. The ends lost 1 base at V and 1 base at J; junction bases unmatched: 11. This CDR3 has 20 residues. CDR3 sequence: CASSQVDLAGGSRAKNIQYF. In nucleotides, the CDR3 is TGCGCCAGCAGCCAAGTGGACCTAGCGGGAGGGTCGAGGGCCAAAAACATTCAGTACTTC.

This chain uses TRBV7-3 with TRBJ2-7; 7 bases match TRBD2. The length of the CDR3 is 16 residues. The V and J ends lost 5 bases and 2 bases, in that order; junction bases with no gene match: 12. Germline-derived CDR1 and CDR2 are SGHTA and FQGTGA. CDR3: CASSPAGGRGTYEQYF. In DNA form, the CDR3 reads TGTGCCAGCAGCCCCGCCGGGGGGAGGGGAACCTACGAGCAGTACTTC. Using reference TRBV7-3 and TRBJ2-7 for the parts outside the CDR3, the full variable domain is GAGVSQTPSNKVTEKGKYVELRCDPISGHTALYWYRQSLGQGPEFLIYFQGTGAADDSGLPNDRFFAVRPEGSVSTLKIQRTERGDSAVYLCASSPAGGRGTYEQYFGPGTRLTVT.

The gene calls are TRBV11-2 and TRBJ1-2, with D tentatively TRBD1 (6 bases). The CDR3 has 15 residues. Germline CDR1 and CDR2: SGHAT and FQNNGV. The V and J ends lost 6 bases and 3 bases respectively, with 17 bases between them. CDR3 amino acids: CASRRGSGADYGYTF. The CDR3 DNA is TGTGCCAGCAGAAGGGGGTCAGGGGCGGACTATGGCTACACCTTC.

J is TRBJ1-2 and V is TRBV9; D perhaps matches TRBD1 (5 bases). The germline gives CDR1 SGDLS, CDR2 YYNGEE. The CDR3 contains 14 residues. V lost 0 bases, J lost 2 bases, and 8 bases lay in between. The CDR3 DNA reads TGTGCCAGCAGCGTAGGGGCAGGGAACTATGGCTACACCTTC. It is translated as CASSVGAGNYGYTF.

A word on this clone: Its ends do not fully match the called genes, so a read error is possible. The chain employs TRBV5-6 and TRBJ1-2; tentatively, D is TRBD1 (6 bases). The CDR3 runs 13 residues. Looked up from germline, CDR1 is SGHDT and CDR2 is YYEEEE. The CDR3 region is CASSLTGHYGYPF. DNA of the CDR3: TGTGCCAGCAGCTTGACAGGGCACTATGGCTACCCCTTC. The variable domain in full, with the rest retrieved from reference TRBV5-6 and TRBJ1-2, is DAGVTQSPTHLIKTRGQQVTLRCSPKSGHDTVSWYQQALGQGPQFIFQYYEEEERQRGNFPDRFSGHQFPNYSSELNVNALLLGDSALYLCASSLTGHYGYPFGSGTRLTVV.

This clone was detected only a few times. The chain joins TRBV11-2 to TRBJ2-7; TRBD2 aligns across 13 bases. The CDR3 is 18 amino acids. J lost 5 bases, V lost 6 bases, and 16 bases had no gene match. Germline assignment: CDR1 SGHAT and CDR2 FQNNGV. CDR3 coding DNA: TGTGCCAGCAGACCCTATGGGACTAGCGGGGCCCAAGACGACGAGCAGTACTTC. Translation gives CASRPYGTSGAQDDEQYF.

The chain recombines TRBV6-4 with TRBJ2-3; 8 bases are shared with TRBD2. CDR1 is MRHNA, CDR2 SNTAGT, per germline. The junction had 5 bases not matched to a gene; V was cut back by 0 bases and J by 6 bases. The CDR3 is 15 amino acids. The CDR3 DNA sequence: TGTGCCAGCAGTGACTCCGGGGGGGCCTCCGATACGCAGTATTTT. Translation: CASSDSGGASDTQYF.

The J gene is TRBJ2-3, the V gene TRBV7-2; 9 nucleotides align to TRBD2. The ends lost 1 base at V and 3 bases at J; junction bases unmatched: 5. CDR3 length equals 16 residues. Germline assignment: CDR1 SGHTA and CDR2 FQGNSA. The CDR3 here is CASSLVLAGGTDTQYF. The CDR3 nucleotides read TGTGCCAGCAGCTTAGTTCTGGCGGGGGGGACAGATACGCAGTATTTT.

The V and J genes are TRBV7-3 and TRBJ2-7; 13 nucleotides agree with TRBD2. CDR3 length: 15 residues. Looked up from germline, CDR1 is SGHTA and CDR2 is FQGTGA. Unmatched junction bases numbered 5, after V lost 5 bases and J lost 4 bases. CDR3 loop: CASSLLAGGPYEQYF. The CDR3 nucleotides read TGTGCCAGCAGCCTACTAGCGGGAGGGCCGTACGAGCAGTACTTC.

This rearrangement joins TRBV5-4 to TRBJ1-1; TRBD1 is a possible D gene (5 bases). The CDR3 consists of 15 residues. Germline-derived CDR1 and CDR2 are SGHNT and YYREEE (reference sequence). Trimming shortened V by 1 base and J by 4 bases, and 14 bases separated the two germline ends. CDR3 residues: CASSLYQGWGTEAFF. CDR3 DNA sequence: TGTGCCAGCAGCTTGTATCAGGGATGGGGCACTGAAGCTTTCTTT.